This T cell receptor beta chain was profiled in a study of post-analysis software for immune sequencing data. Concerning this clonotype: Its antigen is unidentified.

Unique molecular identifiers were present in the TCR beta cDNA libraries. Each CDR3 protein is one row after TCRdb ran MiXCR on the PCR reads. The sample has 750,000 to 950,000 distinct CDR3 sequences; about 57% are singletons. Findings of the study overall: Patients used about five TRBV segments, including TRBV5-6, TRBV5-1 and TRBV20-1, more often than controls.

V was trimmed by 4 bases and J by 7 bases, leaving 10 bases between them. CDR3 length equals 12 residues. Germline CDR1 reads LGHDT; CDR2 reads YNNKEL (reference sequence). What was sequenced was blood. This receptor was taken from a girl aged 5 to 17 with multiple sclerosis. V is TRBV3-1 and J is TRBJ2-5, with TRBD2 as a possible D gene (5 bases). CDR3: CASSPGRGTQYF. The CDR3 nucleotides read TGTGCCAGCAGCCCCGGCCGGGGGACCCAGTACTTC.